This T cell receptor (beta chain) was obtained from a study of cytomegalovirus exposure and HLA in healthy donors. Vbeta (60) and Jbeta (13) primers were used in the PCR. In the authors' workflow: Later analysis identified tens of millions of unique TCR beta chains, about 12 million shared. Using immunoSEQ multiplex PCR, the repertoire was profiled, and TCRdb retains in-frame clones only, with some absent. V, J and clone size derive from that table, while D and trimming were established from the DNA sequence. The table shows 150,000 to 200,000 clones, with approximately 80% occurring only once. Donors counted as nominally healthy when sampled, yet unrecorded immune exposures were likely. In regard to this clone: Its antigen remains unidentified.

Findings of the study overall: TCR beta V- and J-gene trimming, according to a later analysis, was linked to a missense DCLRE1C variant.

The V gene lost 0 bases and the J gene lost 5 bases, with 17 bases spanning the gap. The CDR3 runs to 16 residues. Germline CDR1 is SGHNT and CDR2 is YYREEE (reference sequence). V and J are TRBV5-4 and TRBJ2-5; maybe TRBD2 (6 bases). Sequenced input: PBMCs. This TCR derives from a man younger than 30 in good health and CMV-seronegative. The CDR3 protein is CASSLGGRGGKETQYF. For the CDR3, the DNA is TGTGCCAGCAGCTTGGGCGGGCGGGGAGGAAAGGAGACCCAGTACTTC.